Listed below are T cell receptor beta chains from one sample, sequenced in a study of T cells after somatic rescue of genetic block. TCRdb keeps only in-frame clones here, not all; method: immunoSEQ multiplex PCR. The sample has more than 65,000 clones; approximately 90% are singletons. Specimen: peripheral blood mononuclear cells (PBMCs). The receptors were sampled from a man under 40. CDR3s include the opening cysteine and the closing phenylalanine or tryptophan. The D gene is left open where the match is weak. Clone size is given for some rows only: seen once, a few or many times, or a class if the clone is expanded.

v_call,clone_size,d_call,j_call,cdr3_aa,cdr3_nt
TRBV9,NA,NA,TRBJ1-4,CASSVGRRLGATNEKLFF,TGTGCCAGCAGCGTAGGTAGGAGGTTGGGCGCAACTAATGAAAAACTGTTTTTT
TRBV4-3,NA,TRBD2,TRBJ2-3,CASSQDGSGRDTQYF,TGCGCCAGCAGCCAAGACGGTAGCGGGAGGGATACGCAGTATTTT
TRBV7-2,NA,TRBD1,TRBJ1-2,CASSTRDRHGYTF,TGTGCCAGCAGCACACGGGACAGGCATGGCTACACCTTC
TRBV28,NA,TRBD1,TRBJ1-6,CASSSGQTNSPLHF,TGTGCCAGCAGTTCGGGACAGACAAATTCACCCCTCCACTTT
TRBV2,NA,NA,TRBJ2-7,CASSVTFSNYEQYF,TGTGCCAGCAGTGTCACGTTCAGTAACTACGAGCAGTACTTC
TRBV7-9,NA,NA,TRBJ1-2,CASSFGGARYYGYTF,TGTGCCAGCAGCTTCGGCGGGGCTCGTTACTATGGCTACACCTTC
TRBV6-1,once,NA,TRBJ1-5,CASSPGDSNQPQHF,TGTGCCAGCTCCCCGGGGGATAGCAATCAGCCCCAGCATTTT
TRBV6-5,NA,TRBD2,TRBJ2-7,CASSSRLAGAYEQYF,TGTGCCAGCAGTTCTAGACTAGCGGGAGCCTACGAGCAGTACTTC
TRBV18,NA,NA,TRBJ2-5,CASSPIREETQYF,TGTGCCAGCTCACCGATACGGGAAGAGACCCAGTACTTC
TRBV19,NA,TRBD2,TRBJ2-1,CASSDGASGGDEQFF,TGTGCCAGTAGCGACGGGGCTAGTGGGGGGGATGAGCAGTTCTTC
TRBV2,once,TRBD2,TRBJ2-5,CASSGIAGGQETQYF,TGTGCCAGCAGTGGGATAGCGGGAGGGCAAGAGACCCAGTACTTC
TRBV10-2,NA,TRBD2,TRBJ2-1,CASSEPVAGSYNEQFF,TGCGCCAGCAGTGAGCCGGTAGCGGGTTCCTACAATGAGCAGTTCTTC
TRBV6-5,NA,NA,TRBJ1-3,CASSTDRVSGNTIYF,TGTGCCAGCAGTACCGACAGAGTCTCTGGAAACACCATATATTTT
TRBV4-2,few,NA,TRBJ2-1,CASSQDLNRYNEQFF,TGTGCCAGCAGCCAAGATCTTAACAGATACAATGAGCAGTTCTTC
TRBV7-2,NA,NA,TRBJ2-3,CASRVGQSTDTQYF,TGTGCCAGCAGGGTCGGACAGAGCACAGATACGCAGTATTTT
TRBV5-8,once,TRBD1,TRBJ1-4,CASSPRTGGNEKLFF,TGTGCCAGCAGCCCCCGGACAGGGGGAAATGAAAAACTGTTTTTT
TRBV6-5,NA,NA,TRBJ1-1,CASSYSGETEAFF,TGTGCCAGCAGTTACTCGGGGGAGACTGAAGCTTTCTTT
TRBV18,NA,NA,TRBJ1-2,CASSSPPERYTF,TGTGCCAGCTCATCGCCGCCCGAGCGCTACACCTTC
TRBV5-1,few,NA,TRBJ1-2,CASSSLSLQEGYGYTF,TGCGCCAGCAGCTCCTTAAGCCTACAGGAAGGTTATGGCTACACCTTC
TRBV5-8,NA,NA,TRBJ1-2,CASSFDSLYGYTF,TGTGCCAGCAGTTTTGACAGTCTCTATGGCTACACCTTC
TRBV7-9,NA,NA,TRBJ2-7,CASSPRGGGEQYF,TGTGCCAGCAGCCCCAGGGGTGGGGGCGAGCAGTACTTC
TRBV18,NA,TRBD2,TRBJ2-1,CASSLWTGTSGRSYNEQFF,TGTGCCAGCTCCCTATGGACAGGGACTAGCGGGAGGTCCTACAATGAGCAGTTCTTC
TRBV4-1,NA,TRBD2,TRBJ2-3,CASSPLGGRADTQYF,TGCGCCAGCAGCCCCCTCGGTGGGAGGGCGGATACGCAGTATTTT
TRBV7-9,NA,TRBD2,TRBJ2-5,CASSFGLAGTAETQYF,TGTGCCAGCAGCTTCGGACTAGCGGGGACCGCAGAGACCCAGTACTTC
TRBV6-5,NA,NA,TRBJ2-7,CASSYFGGPYEQYF,TGTGCCAGCAGTTACTTTGGCGGACCCTACGAGCAGTACTTC
TRBV27,NA,NA,TRBJ1-5,CASSLVGFNQPQHF,TGTGCCAGCAGTTTAGTGGGCTTCAATCAGCCCCAGCATTTT
TRBV30,NA,NA,TRBJ1-3,CAWSRRALSSGNTIYF,TGTGCCTGGAGTCGGAGGGCGCTGAGCTCTGGAAACACCATATATTTT
TRBV7-9,NA,TRBD1,TRBJ1-2,CASSVTGTGDYGYTF,TGTGCCAGCAGCGTAACCGGGACAGGAGACTATGGCTACACCTTC
TRBV7-8,NA,TRBD1,TRBJ2-7,CASSIKRDRAYRTSYEQYF,TGTGCCAGCAGTATAAAGAGAGACAGGGCCTACCGAACTTCTTACGAGCAGTACTTC
TRBV4-1,NA,NA,TRBJ1-1,CASSPSTGPFKFF,TGCGCCAGCAGCCCGAGCACAGGTCCCTTTAAATTCTTT
TRBV29-1,NA,TRBD1,TRBJ1-4,CSARPRDSSRKLFF,TGCAGCGCCCGACCCCGGGACAGTAGTAGGAAACTGTTTTTT
TRBV10-3,NA,NA,TRBJ2-3,CAISQRDTLKDTQYF,TGTGCCATCAGTCAACGGGACACCCTAAAAGATACGCAGTATTTT
TRBV9,NA,NA,TRBJ1-6,CASSVGQDSPLHF,TGTGCCAGCAGCGTAGGTCAGGATTCACCCCTCCACTTT
TRBV10-1,NA,NA,TRBJ2-7,CAGVWEQYF,TGCGCCGGCGTGTGGGAGCAGTACTTC
TRBV7-9,NA,NA,TRBJ2-4,CASSPTGGLGKNIQYF,TGTGCCAGCAGCCCCACAGGGGGACTAGGCAAAAACATTCAGTACTTC
TRBV19,NA,NA,TRBJ1-5,CASSIGGQYSNQPQHF,TGTGCCAGTAGTATCGGGGGGCAGTATAGCAATCAGCCCCAGCATTTT
TRBV12-5,NA,NA,TRBJ1-2,CASGLVPGAGYGYTF,TGTGCTAGTGGTTTGGTACCGGGGGCCGGCTATGGCTACACCTTC
TRBV9,once,NA,TRBJ2-6,CASSPLLSGANVLTF,TGTGCCAGCAGCCCCCTTCTCTCTGGGGCCAACGTCCTGACTTTC
TRBV7-2,once,TRBD1,TRBJ2-5,CASSRGTGIQETQYF,TGTGCCAGCAGCCGCGGGACAGGGATCCAAGAGACCCAGTACTTC
TRBV29-1,NA,NA,TRBJ1-2,CSVETGDNYGYTF,TGCAGCGTTGAAACAGGAGATAACTATGGCTACACCTTC
TRBV2,NA,NA,TRBJ2-7,CASSDSSYEQYF,TGTGCCAGCAGTGACAGCTCCTACGAGCAGTACTTC
TRBV6-6,once,TRBD1,TRBJ2-2,CASSYRSGGLIGELFF,TGTGCCAGCAGTTATAGGTCAGGGGGCTTAATCGGGGAGCTGTTTTTT
TRBV9,NA,NA,TRBJ2-5,CASSVGLGGTQYF,TGTGCCAGCAGCGTAGGTCTTGGTGGGACCCAGTACTTC
TRBV5-1,NA,NA,TRBJ2-1,CASSLVPDYNEQFF,TGCGCCAGCAGCTTGGTTCCCGACTACAATGAGCAGTTCTTC
TRBV4-1,NA,NA,TRBJ1-2,CASSHQTMAQGRAGYTF,TGCGCCAGCAGCCACCAAACAATGGCGCAGGGCCGCGCCGGCTACACCTTC
TRBV5-5,NA,NA,TRBJ1-1,CASSFGANTEAFF,TGTGCCAGCAGCTTCGGGGCGAACACTGAAGCTTTCTTT
TRBV7-9,NA,NA,TRBJ2-3,CASSSDRESTDTQYF,TGTGCCAGCAGCTCCGACCGGGAAAGCACAGATACGCAGTATTTT
TRBV7-4,NA,TRBD1,TRBJ2-7,CASSTPGQGIGVYEQYF,TGTGCCAGCAGCACCCCGGGACAGGGGATCGGGGTCTACGAGCAGTACTTC